This entry concerns a single TCR beta chain. From germline, CDR1 is GTSNPN and CDR2 SVGIG (reference sequence). CDR3 length: 14 residues. Trimming took off 0 bases at V and 6 bases at J, with 15 bases between the two ends. The sample comes from a study of blood T cell repertoires in COVID-19. The method was immunoSEQ multiplex PCR; TCRdb's version includes in-frame clones alone and lacks a portion of them. The data hold over 300,000 clones, with 80% to 90% observed a single time. The sequenced sample consisted of peripheral blood. This receptor was identified in a man aged 35 to 55 with acute or convalescent COVID-19. The chain combines TRBV30 with TRBJ2-7, with D perhaps TRBD1 (6 bases). CDR3 loop: CAWSVLRGVSEQYF. CDR3 nucleotides: TGTGCCTGGAGTGTACTCAGGGGAGTCTCCGAGCAGTACTTC.